Shown below are 14 T cell receptor beta chains from a single sample sequenced in a study of blood T cell repertoires in COVID-19. The table came from immunoSEQ multiplex PCR; TCRdb's copy has only in-frame clones and leaves some out. The table has approximately 140,000 clones, roughly 86% seen once. The sequencing input was PBMCs or T cells enriched from blood (not recorded which). These receptors were taken from a woman aged 50 to 60 with acute COVID-19.

J is TRBJ1-4 and V is TRBV10-2; D is unclear. CDR1 is WSHSY, CDR2 SAAADI, per germline. The CDR3 is made up of 13 amino acids. The germline V and J ends were trimmed by 6 bases and 0 bases, with 5 bases remaining between them. CDR3 DNA: TGCGCCAGCAGCCCAGCAACTAATGAAAAACTGTTTTTT. Protein: CASSPATNEKLFF.

J is TRBJ1-3 and V is TRBV6-1; 8 bases fit TRBD1. The CDR3 is made up of 14 amino acids. Germline assignment: CDR1 MNHNS and CDR2 SASEGT. V shed 3 bases and J 4 bases; nucleotides not matched to a gene: 2. The CDR3 region has the DNA TGTGCCAGCAGTGAGCACAGGGGGGGAAACACCATATATTTT. It yields the protein CASSEHRGGNTIYF.

CDR3 sequence reads: CASSQDRGREETQYF. CDR3 in DNA: TGCGCCAGCAGCCAAGATAGGGGCAGGGAAGAGACCCAGTACTTC. The chain couples TRBV4-3 to TRBJ2-5; possibly TRBD1 for D (5 bases). Trimming took 0 bases from V and 3 from J, leaving 11 bases between them. The germline gives CDR1 LGHNA, CDR2 YSLEER. The CDR3 sequence is 15 residues long.

J is TRBJ1-2 and V is TRBV5-1, with D perhaps matching TRBD1 (6 bases). Germline-derived CDR1 and CDR2 are SGHRS and YFSETQ. CDR3 length equals 13 residues. V shed 6 bases and J shed 8 bases, with 17 bases lying between them. The CDR3, as DNA: TGCGCCAGCACCCTCAGGGGAGAGGGCGGCTACACCTTC. Translation: CASTLRGEGGYTF.

V and J are TRBV19 and TRBJ1-1, with D unresolved. The CDR3 covers 14 residues. The germline V gene has CDR1 LNHDA and CDR2 SQIVND (reference sequence). The V end was cut by 7 bases, the J end by 1 base, with 13 bases between. CDR3 DNA: TGTGCCAGTATCCCGGACTCTAAGAACACTGAAGCTTTCTTT. It specifies CASIPDSKNTEAFF.

The V and J genes are TRBV5-5 and TRBJ2-3; a weak D match, TRBD2 (6 bases). The CDR3 contains 15 residues. The V end was cut by 4 bases, the J end by 7 bases, with 19 bases between. The germline V gene encodes CDR1 SGHKS and CDR2 YYEKEE (reference sequence). This CDR3 reads CASSREEGPTYTQYF. The CDR3 DNA sequence: TGTGCCAGCAGCCGCGAGGAGGGACCTACTTATACGCAGTATTTT.

The chain combines TRBV19 with TRBJ1-5; 8 positions match TRBD1. CDR1 and CDR2 (germline): LNHDA, SQIVND (reference sequence). V lost 6 bases to trimming and J lost 0 bases; unmatched junction nucleotides: 4. The CDR3 is 15 amino acids. In DNA, the CDR3 is TGTGCCAGTAGCCAGACAGGGGTTAGCAATCAGCCCCAGCATTTT. As protein: CASSQTGVSNQPQHF.

A word on this clone: The junction shows a germline mismatch at one end, possibly a read error. The V gene is TRBV12-5, the J gene TRBJ1-2, with 7 nucleotides matching TRBD1. CDR1 and CDR2 from the germline V gene are LGHNT and FRNRAP. This CDR3 is built from 13 residues. Here the CDR3 reads CASGLDSGQVRAF. The CDR3 bases are TGTGCTAGTGGTTTGGACTCTGGACAGGTTCGAGCCTTC.

The CDR3 loop is CASSGSGATGELFF. For the CDR3, the DNA is TGTGCCAGCAGTGGCAGTGGGGCTACCGGGGAGCTGTTTTTT. The chain couples TRBV25-1 to TRBJ2-2; a weak D match, TRBD1 (5 bases). Germline CDR1 and CDR2: MGHDK and SYGVNS. Trimming removed 4 bases from V and 5 bases from J, with 11 bases in between. The CDR3 sequence is 14 residues long.

A word on this clone: Sequence at one end of the junction differs from germline and may be a read error. This chain connects TRBV7-7 to TRBJ1-1, with 9 bases aligning to TRBD1. Germline V CDR1 and CDR2: SSHAT, FNYEAQ (reference sequence). The CDR3 consists of 16 residues. The chain's CDR3 is CASSLLRDRDGTEAFF. CDR3 nucleotide sequence: TGTGCTAGCAGCCTTCTGAGGGACAGGGATGGGACTGAAGCTTTCTTT.

In its sample, this clone was seen once. This chain uses TRBV19 with TRBJ1-5; the match to TRBD1 covers 11 bases. The CDR3 has 12 residues. Unmatched junction bases numbered 2, after V lost 9 bases and J lost 7 bases. Germline V gene data show CDR1 as LNHDA and CDR2 as SQIVND (reference sequence). The CDR3 bases are TGTGCCAGCCGGGACAGGGGGCAGCCCCAGCATTTT. This gives the protein CASRDRGQPQHF.

The CDR3 here is CASRGLAFTYEQYF. CDR3 nucleotides: TGTGCCAGCAGGGGACTAGCGTTCACCTACGAGCAGTACTTC. This rearrangement joins TRBV2 to TRBJ2-7, with 10 bases matching TRBD2. The CDR3 is 14 residues long. The junction had 4 bases not matched to a gene; V was cut back by 6 bases and J by 2 bases. Germline V lookup: CDR1 SNHLY, CDR2 FYNNEI.

The V gene is TRBV27, the J gene TRBJ2-1, with 15 bases aligning to TRBD2. J gave up 3 bases and V 6 bases, and 12 bases lay outside the gene matches. Germline CDR1 MNHEY, CDR2 SMNVEV (reference sequence). The CDR3 length is 19 residues. The CDR3 here is CASSPPGTSGRHGYNEQFF. The CDR3 DNA reads TGTGCCAGCAGCCCCCCCGGGACTAGCGGGAGGCATGGCTACAATGAGCAGTTCTTC.

The chain joins TRBV3-1 (or the pseudogene TRBV3-2) to TRBJ2-7; weak D call: TRBD2 (5 bases). Per germline, CDR1 LGHDT and CDR2 YNNKEL (reference sequence). The CDR3 sequence is 15 residues long. V lost 4 bases, J lost 6 bases, and 19 bases lay in between. As DNA, the CDR3 is TGTGCCAGCAGCCGGTCAGGATATGCTCGGGGCGAGCAGTACTTC. This translates into CASSRSGYARGEQYF.